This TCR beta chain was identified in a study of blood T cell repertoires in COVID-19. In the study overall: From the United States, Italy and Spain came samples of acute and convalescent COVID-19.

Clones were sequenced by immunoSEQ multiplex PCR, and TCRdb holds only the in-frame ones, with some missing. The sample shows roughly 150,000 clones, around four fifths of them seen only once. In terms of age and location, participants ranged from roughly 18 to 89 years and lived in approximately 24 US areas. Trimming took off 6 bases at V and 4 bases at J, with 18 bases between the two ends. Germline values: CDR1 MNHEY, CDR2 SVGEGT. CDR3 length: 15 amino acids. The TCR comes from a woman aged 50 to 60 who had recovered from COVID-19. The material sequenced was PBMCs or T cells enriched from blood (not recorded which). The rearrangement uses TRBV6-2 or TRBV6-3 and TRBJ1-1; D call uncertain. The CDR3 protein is CASRYPEVGVTEAFF. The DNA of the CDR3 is TGTGCCAGCAGATACCCAGAGGTGGGTGTCACTGAAGCTTTCTTT.